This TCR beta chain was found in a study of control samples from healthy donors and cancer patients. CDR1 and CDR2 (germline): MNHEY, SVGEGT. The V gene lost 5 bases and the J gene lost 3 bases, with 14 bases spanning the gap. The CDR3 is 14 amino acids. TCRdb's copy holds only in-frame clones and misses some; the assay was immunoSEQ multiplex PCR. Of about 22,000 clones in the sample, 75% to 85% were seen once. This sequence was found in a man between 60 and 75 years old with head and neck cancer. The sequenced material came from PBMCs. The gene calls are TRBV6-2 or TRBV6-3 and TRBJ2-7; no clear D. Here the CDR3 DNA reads TGTGCCAGCAGTCCGTATCGCCAAAACTACGAGCAGTACTTC. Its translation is CASSPYRQNYEQYF.